This T cell receptor beta chain is from a study of OX40 agonist ivuxolimab in advanced cancers. In terms of the full investigation: Ivuxolimab was an agonistic, fully human IgG2 monoclonal antibody directed against OX40 (CD134), a costimulatory receptor. The paper reports the monotherapy dose-escalation portion (N of about 51 patients) of the phase I ivuxolimab trial. Of the roughly 52 dose-escalation patients, hepatocellular carcinoma was present in around 19, melanoma in roughly 15, renal cell carcinoma in 9 and head and neck cancer in 9. The purpose of peripheral TCRbeta sequencing was to test whether ivuxolimab changed TCR sequence diversity and led to clonal T-cell expansion. Prior anti-PD-1, anti-PD-L1 or anti-CTLA-4 therapy was permitted, and approximately 41% of dose-escalation patients had received checkpoint inhibitors. Intravenous ivuxolimab was administered to patients every 2 weeks at six dose levels: 0.01, 0.1, 0.3, 1.5, 3 and 10 mg/kg. Partial responses occurred in three dose-escalation patients, of whom one had hepatocellular carcinoma and two had cutaneous melanoma. In the dose-escalation cohort, over 65% of patients were male, and the mean age was approximately 60 years, with a range of about 20 to 79.

The trial excluded patients who had a history of autoimmune disease or were on systemic immunosuppression. Peripheral blood for TCR sequencing was drawn from every dose cohort at baseline, at cycle 4 day 1 and at cycle 7 day 1. The samples were drawn from a first-in-human, open-label, multicenter phase I dose-escalation trial of ivuxolimab. Adults with locally advanced or metastatic melanoma, renal cell, hepatocellular, or head and neck squamous cell carcinoma were enrolled in the trial. Before TCR sequencing, CD4+ and CD8+ T cells were separately sorted from peripheral blood. For sequencing of the TCRbeta CDR3 region, genomic DNA was extracted from the sorted cells. The immunoSEQ Assay was used for sequencing of TCRbeta CDR3 regions. TCRdb's version of the immuneACCESS table is confined to in-frame rearrangements and falls short of the full clone set. An unresolved V gene accounts for under half of the shortfall where checked; the remainder is of unknown origin. The sample table holds tens of thousands of clones, of which over 90% were seen once. The ten largest clones capture around an eighth of the sample.

Beyond this particular receptor, the publication reports: In partial responders in the 0.1-3.0 mg/kg groups, normalized peripheral clonal expansion was found to be among the lowest, especially among CD8+ T cells. Low levels of normalized T-cell clonal expansion were also seen in some patients who did not respond. Which antigens the clonally expanded peripheral T cells were specific for was not determined. At doses of 0.1 to 3.0 mg/kg, clonal expansion of both CD4+ and CD8+ T cells in blood was seen between baseline and week 6. After ivuxolimab, more expanded clones were found on average in CD8+ T cells than in CD4+ T cells.

With regard to this clone: Its antigen is not yet known. Nothing much larger sits one base from this clone, and base qualities are not available.

Based on the germline V gene (reference sequence), the CDR1 and CDR2 sequences are GTSNPN and SVGIG. A distance of 15 bases separates the germline ends of V and J, which lose 4 bases and 0 bases respectively. The CDR3, cysteine through phenylalanine, is 15 amino acids long. Only CDR3 DNA is held: 45 bases, read in frame from base 1. The chain employs TRBV30 and TRBJ1-1, and perhaps TRBD1 as D gene, on 5 matching bases. Sequences were derived from CD4+ or CD8+ T cells sorted from blood, sampled in a trial of the OX40 agonist ivuxolimab. The source of this sequence is an adult with an advanced solid tumor such as melanoma, head and neck, liver or kidney cancer. The DNA sequence is given as TGTGCCTGGAATAAATTGGGGGGGTTGAACACTGAAGCTTTCTTT. This codes for CAWNKLGGLNTEAFF.